The 32 T cell receptor beta chains given below trace back to one sample, sequenced in a study of radiotherapy plus CTLA-4 blockade in lung cancer. Assay: immunoSEQ multiplex PCR; the TCRdb copy retains only in-frame clones and omits some. The table records some 80,000 clones, 78% of them present only once. The sample in question was peripheral blood, obtained from a patient treated with radiotherapy plus ipilimumab. These receptors originate from a human donor with non-small cell lung cancer whose response to radiotherapy plus ipilimumab could not be evaluated. Some clones in this sample may be carry-over from other donors' samples.

This chain uses TRBV7-2 with TRBJ2-3; no reliable D call. Germline-derived CDR1 and CDR2 are SGHTA and FQGNSA. Trimming pared 4 bases from V and 2 bases from J, leaving 4 bases between. This CDR3 region has 12 residues. The DNA of the CDR3 is TGTGCCAGCAGCTCCAACACAGATACGCAGTATTTT. Translating it yields CASSSNTDTQYF.

The gene calls are TRBV4-1 and TRBJ1-1; maybe TRBD1 (5 bases). CDR3 size: 13 residues. Germline CDR1 reads MGHRA; CDR2 reads YSYEKL. V was clipped by 1 base and J by 6 bases, with 9 bases between them. The CDR3: CASSQVSGAEAFF. DNA of the CDR3: TGCGCCAGCAGCCAAGTGTCGGGGGCTGAAGCTTTCTTT.

The CDR3 here is CASSDRDRDGYTF. The CDR3 DNA follows: TGTGCCAGCAGTGACCGGGACAGGGATGGCTACACCTTC. This chain uses TRBV6-6 with TRBJ1-2, with 9 bases lining up with TRBD1. With 5 bases clipped from V and 6 bases from J, the junction kept 4 bases outside the gene matches. CDR3 length: 13 residues. CDR1 and CDR2 (germline): MNHNY, SVGAGI (reference sequence).

V is TRBV6-6 and J is TRBJ1-2, with 8 positions matching TRBD1. J lost 7 bases, V lost 1 base, and 2 bases had no gene match. Looked up from germline, CDR1 is MNHNY and CDR2 is SVGAGI (reference sequence). The CDR3 runs 13 residues. CDR3 nucleotide sequence: TGTGCCAGCAGTTACTTGACAGGGGCTGGCTACACCTTC. Encoded protein: CASSYLTGAGYTF.

The chain uses TRBV5-1 and TRBJ1-1; D remains unclear. CDR1 is SGHRS, CDR2 YFSETQ, per germline. Trimming shortened V by 9 bases and J by 0 bases, and 12 bases separated the two germline ends. The CDR3 totals 13 residues. The DNA for the CDR3 is TGCGCCACCCAACTGGAGTTGAACACTGAAGCTTTCTTT. It codes for CATQLELNTEAFF.

CDR3 DNA sequence: TGTGCCAGCAGTTACCGGGACAGGGCTCAGCCCCAGCATTTT. Its protein is CASSYRDRAQPQHF. J is TRBJ1-5 and V is TRBV6-5; 9 nucleotides match TRBD1. The CDR3 is made up of 14 amino acids. Germline trimming cut 2 bases from V and 6 bases from J; bases unmatched to any gene: 2. Germline assignment: CDR1 MNHEY and CDR2 SVGAGI.

The chain uses TRBV7-2 and TRBJ1-3; D not resolved. CDR3 size: 16 residues. V was trimmed by 1 base and J by 0 bases, leaving 10 bases between them. Germline loops: CDR1 SGHTA, CDR2 FQGNSA. Here the CDR3 DNA reads TGTGCCAGCAGCTTAGGGAGGGTCCTCTCTGGAAACACCATATATTTT. As protein: CASSLGRVLSGNTIYF.

This clone was found a few times. The chain employs TRBV19 and TRBJ2-3, with TRBD1 matching over 9 bases. The CDR3 totals 15 residues. From germline, CDR1 is LNHDA and CDR2 SQIVND (reference sequence). V lost 3 bases to trimming and J lost 1 base; unmatched junction nucleotides: 2. CDR3 nucleotide sequence: TGTGCCAGTAGTATCTGGACAGGGGGCACAGATACGCAGTATTTT. Encoded protein: CASSIWTGGTDTQYF.

This clone has a handful of counts. The chain couples TRBV27 to TRBJ1-4; no definite D call. The V gene lost 5 bases and the J gene lost 0 bases, with 7 bases spanning the gap. Germline V gene data show CDR1 as MNHEY and CDR2 as SMNVEV (reference sequence). The CDR3 is made up of 14 amino acids. Written as DNA, the CDR3 is TGTGCCAGCAGTACCAGAACAACTAATGAAAAACTGTTTTTT. The encoded protein is CASSTRTTNEKLFF.

J is TRBJ1-6 and V is TRBV2; a possible D gene is TRBD1 (5 bases). The CDR3 totals 14 residues. Trimming stripped 2 bases from V and 10 bases from J, with 12 bases between. Germline CDR1 and CDR2: SNHLY and FYNNEI. CDR3 sequence: CASSEMGQFSPLHF. The CDR3, as DNA: TGTGCCAGCAGTGAAATGGGGCAGTTCTCACCCCTCCACTTT.

This clone was found a few times. The rearrangement links TRBV9 to TRBJ2-7, with TRBD1 identical over 7 bases. The germline V gene encodes CDR1 SGDLS and CDR2 YYNGEE. There are 15 residues in the CDR3. Unmatched junction bases numbered 5, after V lost 0 bases and J lost 2 bases. The CDR3 region is CASSVGGTAPYEQYF. The CDR3 DNA sequence: TGTGCCAGCAGCGTAGGTGGGACAGCACCCTACGAGCAGTACTTC. Filled out from reference TRBV9 and TRBJ2-7, the complete variable domain reads DSGVTQTPKHLITATGQRVTLRCSPRSGDLSVYWYQQSLDQGLQFLIQYYNGEERAKGNILERFSAQQFPDLHSELNLSSLELGDSALYFCASSVGGTAPYEQYFGPGTRLTVT.

This rearrangement joins TRBV30 to TRBJ2-1; 13 bases map to TRBD2. This CDR3 has 18 amino acids. Germline V CDR1 and CDR2: GTSNPN, SVGIG (reference sequence). V lost 4 bases to trimming and J lost 0 bases; unmatched junction nucleotides: 9. The CDR3 DNA reads as TGTGCCTGGAACGGACTAGCGGGGGCAACGGGCTCCTACAATGAGCAGTTCTTC. It specifies CAWNGLAGATGSYNEQFF.

The V and J genes are TRBV19 and TRBJ1-2, with 8 bases that match TRBD1. V shed 7 bases, J shed 8 bases, and the junction held 12 bases outside the gene matches. This CDR3 has 14 amino acids. CDR1 is LNHDA, CDR2 SQIVND, per germline (reference sequence). The CDR3 sequence: CASTGTGSTGGYTF. The CDR3 nucleotides read TGTGCCAGTACCGGGACAGGAAGCACAGGGGGCTACACCTTC.

This chain uses TRBV6-5 with TRBJ2-5; weak D call: TRBD2 (5 bases). This CDR3 comprises 14 residues. Germline V lookup: CDR1 MNHEY, CDR2 SVGAGI. Trimming pared 0 bases from V and 5 bases from J, leaving 10 bases between. CDR3 amino acids: CASSYSAGGETQYF. As DNA, the CDR3 is TGTGCCAGCAGTTACTCCGCAGGCGGGGAGACCCAGTACTTC.

This clone has just one count. The CDR3 region is CSVERNTDTQYF. In DNA, the CDR3 is TGCAGCGTTGAGCGAAACACAGATACGCAGTATTTT. The chain employs TRBV29-1 and TRBJ2-3; D gene unclear. This CDR3 spans 12 amino acids. Germline CDR1 is SQVTM and CDR2 is ANQGSEA. The V end lost 3 bases, the J end lost 2 bases, and 6 bases lay between the germline ends.

This clone is a singleton in its sample. The gene calls are TRBV5-8 and TRBJ2-5, with 12 bases lining up with TRBD2. The V gene end was trimmed by 1 base and the J gene end by 4 bases; junction bases not matched to a gene: 5. CDR3 length equals 16 residues. The V gene's germline CDR1 is SGHTS and CDR2 YDEGEE. The CDR3 DNA reads as TGTGCCAGCAGCTTGATACTAGCGGGGGGCGGAGAGACCCAGTACTTC. Translating gives CASSLILAGGGETQYF.

This chain uses TRBV7-2 with TRBJ1-4; TRBD1 aligns across 7 bases. This CDR3 has 14 residues. V dropped 2 bases and J dropped 10; count of bases not matched to a gene: 7. The V gene's germline CDR1 is SGHTA and CDR2 FQGNSA. Here the CDR3 reads CASSLPAGGRKLFF. DNA of the CDR3: TGTGCCAGCAGCTTACCAGCAGGGGGAAGAAAACTGTTTTTT.

The chain joins TRBV2 to TRBJ1-2; 7 positions agree with TRBD1. The CDR3 covers 13 residues. Losses at the gene ends were 6 bases for V and 4 bases for J; bases not matched to a gene: 5. The germline V gene encodes CDR1 SNHLY and CDR2 FYNNEI. CDR3 region: CASSRGISYGYTF. DNA of the CDR3: TGTGCCAGCAGCAGGGGGATTTCCTATGGCTACACCTTC.

This clone showed up just a few times. The same CDR3 also results from other DNA sequences found in this sample. The V call is TRBV10-3, the J call TRBJ1-4; 7 nucleotides agree with TRBD1. CDR1 ENHRY and CDR2 SYGVKD come from the germline V gene. CDR3 size: 14 residues. Trimming cost V 2 bases and J 10 bases; bases outside gene matches: 7. The CDR3 reads CAISEDREIGKLFF. DNA for the CDR3: TGTGCCATCAGTGAGGACAGGGAAATCGGAAAACTGTTTTTT.

This clone was counted between two and nine times. J is TRBJ2-5 and V is TRBV5-1; unclear D gene. Germline values: CDR1 SGHRS, CDR2 YFSETQ. Trimming stripped 0 bases from V and 2 bases from J, with 8 bases between. The CDR3 sequence is 14 residues long. CDR3 bases: TGCGCCAGCAGCTTGGCCGGTATTCAAGAGACCCAGTACTTC. Its translation: CASSLAGIQETQYF.

This chain uses TRBV29-1 with TRBJ2-2, with unresolved D. The germline CDR1 and CDR2 sequences are SQVTM and ANQGSEA. The CDR3 loop spans 13 amino acids. Trimming stripped 5 bases from V and 1 base from J, with 8 bases between. The CDR3 region is CSVNGQNTGELFF. CDR3 nucleotide sequence: TGCAGCGTTAATGGGCAGAACACCGGGGAGCTGTTTTTT.

The count of this clone is one. The V gene is TRBV4-2, the J gene TRBJ1-1; a possible D gene is TRBD1 (6 bases). The germline V gene has CDR1 LGHNA and CDR2 YNFKEQ. With 4 bases removed from V and 1 base from J, the gap between germline ends came to 13 bases. The CDR3 runs to 15 residues. In DNA, the CDR3 is TGTGCCAGCAGCCGACCAGGGGTCGAGAACACTGAAGCTTTCTTT. It encodes CASSRPGVENTEAFF.

This clone appeared once. The CDR3 region has the DNA TGCAGCGTTGAAGTAGGGGGAAGGACTGAAGCTTTCTTT. This gives the protein CSVEVGGRTEAFF. The rearrangement uses TRBV29-1 and TRBJ1-1; TRBD1 is a possible D gene (6 bases). This CDR3 comprises 13 residues. The V gene lost 1 base and the J gene lost 5 bases, with 11 bases spanning the gap. Germline-derived CDR1 and CDR2 are SQVTM and ANQGSEA.

A note on this clone: Other DNA sequences from this sample encode an identical CDR3 as well. The V gene is TRBV6-5, the J gene TRBJ1-4, with D perhaps matching TRBD1 (5 bases). Germline V gene sequence: CDR1 MNHEY, CDR2 SVGAGI. This CDR3 has 15 residues. The V gene lost 0 bases and the J gene lost 5 bases, with 10 bases spanning the gap. The CDR3 spells CASSYSFRANEKLFF. The CDR3 coding sequence is TGTGCCAGCAGTTACTCATTCAGGGCCAATGAAAAACTGTTTTTT.

This chain links TRBV2 with TRBJ2-7, with 8 bases lining up with TRBD2. CDR3 length: 16 residues. V trimming: 7 bases; J trimming: 1 base; junction bases outside the gene matches: 12. In germline, CDR1 is SNHLY, CDR2 FYNNEI. DNA of the CDR3: TGTGCCAGCACCTCCGATAGCGGGGTGGGGTCCTACGAGCAGTACTTC. As protein: CASTSDSGVGSYEQYF. The full variable domain, its missing parts supplied by reference TRBV2 and TRBJ2-7, is EPEVTQTPSHQVTQMGQEVILRCVPISNHLYFYWYRQILGQKVEFLVSFYNNEISEKSEIFDDQFSVERPDGSNFTLKIRSTKLEDSAMYFCASTSDSGVGSYEQYFGPGTRLTVT.

This clone has a handful of counts. CDR3 nucleotides: TGTGCCAGCAACATCCAGGGACAGGGAAGCTATGGCTACACCTTC. Residues: CASNIQGQGSYGYTF. This rearrangement joins TRBV28 to TRBJ1-2; 9 nucleotides match TRBD1. Germline-derived CDR1 and CDR2 are MDHEN and SYDVKM. Unmatched junction bases numbered 10, after V lost 7 bases and J lost 4 bases. CDR3 size: 15 residues.

This clone was seen only once. V usage is TRBV5-4 and J usage is TRBJ1-2, with 7 bases fitting TRBD1. J lost 7 bases, V lost 4 bases, and 13 bases had no gene match. Germline V gene data show CDR1 as SGHNT and CDR2 as YYREEE (reference sequence). This CDR3 contains 15 residues. Here the CDR3 DNA reads TGTGCCAGCAGCCCTACTACAGGGGCCACCGGTGGCTACACCTTC. Its protein is CASSPTTGATGGYTF. The full variable domain, rest sourced from reference TRBV5-4 and TRBJ1-2, is ETGVTQSPTHLIKTRGQQVTLRCSSQSGHNTVSWYQQALGQGPQFIFQYYREEENGRGNFPPRFSGLQFPNYSSELNVNALELDDSALYLCASSPTTGATGGYTFGSGTRLTVV.

This chain connects TRBV5-4 to TRBJ2-3, with TRBD2 as a possible D gene (7 bases). V was trimmed by 1 base and J by 3 bases, leaving 15 bases between them. CDR1 is SGHNT, CDR2 YYREEE, per germline (reference sequence). CDR3 length: 16 residues. The CDR3 loop is CASSLRGGGQTDTQYF. The DNA of the CDR3 is TGTGCCAGCAGCTTGCGAGGGGGGGGGCAGACAGATACGCAGTATTTT.

The chain joins TRBV27 to TRBJ1-1; TRBD1 agrees at 8 bases. The J segment lost 1 base and the V segment lost 5 bases, leaving 9 bases of the junction unmatched. This CDR3 is 16 amino acids long. Germline V CDR1 and CDR2: MNHEY, SMNVEV (reference sequence). CDR3 sequence reads: CASSADRGHRNTEAFF. CDR3 coding DNA: TGTGCCAGCAGTGCCGACAGGGGTCATCGGAACACTGAAGCTTTCTTT.

The chain uses TRBV5-5 and TRBJ1-6; D call uncertain. The V gene's germline CDR1 is SGHKS and CDR2 YYEKEE (reference sequence). The V gene lost 5 bases and the J gene lost 8 bases, with 20 bases spanning the gap. This CDR3 has 16 amino acids. DNA for the CDR3: TGTGCCAGCAGTAGACTGTTTGGCCTCGACTATTCACCCCTCCACTTT. It specifies CASSRLFGLDYSPLHF.

The chain is built from TRBV4-1 and TRBJ1-6; D unresolved. The CDR3 runs 18 residues. Trimming stripped 2 bases from V and 0 bases from J, with 14 bases between. The germline V gene has CDR1 MGHRA and CDR2 YSYEKL. The CDR3 sequence: CASSQLGLSSSYNSPLHF. For the CDR3, the DNA is TGCGCCAGCAGCCAACTTGGGCTTTCGAGCTCCTATAATTCACCCCTCCACTTT.

V and J are TRBV30 and TRBJ2-3; D is unclear. The CDR3 has 14 amino acids. Trimming took 4 bases from V and 3 from J, leaving 14 bases between them. The germline V gene encodes CDR1 GTSNPN and CDR2 SVGIG (reference sequence). Here the CDR3 DNA reads TGTGCCTGGAACCCCCCCCACGGTACAGATACGCAGTATTTT. Translated, it gives CAWNPPHGTDTQYF.